This TCR beta chain was sequenced during a study of T cells in Graves' hyperthyroidism and ophthalmopathy. Study observations and caveats: Model-based prediction identified ophthalmopathy a median 6.5 months prior to its onset. Ophthalmopathy and stable hyperthyroidism were separated by a 13 V-J model.

Template material for amplifying TCR beta CDR3 regions consisted of RNA transcripts. During a first-round RT-PCR of the TCR CDR3, the HTBI primer set was used. Via MiXCR, TCRdb re-called the multiplex PCR reads, giving one row per CDR3 protein. The sample includes about 560,000 distinct CDR3 sequences, around a sixth seen only once; the top ten take around 7.5%. This clonotype was observed a handful of times. The antigen is unknown. Researchers defined stable Graves' hyperthyroidism as no ophthalmopathy progression within 18 months. The study based diagnoses on clinical symptoms, serum thyroxine and TRAb, thyroid ultrasound and orbital computed tomography. The CDR3 is made up of 16 amino acids. The germline gives CDR1 SGHKS, CDR2 YYEKEE (reference sequence). V dropped 0 bases and J dropped 4; count of bases not matched to a gene: 9.

The TCR originated in a woman in her twenties or thirties with Graves' hyperthyroidism. Sequencing was done on a sample of blood. The J gene is TRBJ2-7, the V gene TRBV5-5; 8 nucleotides match TRBD1. The CDR3 region has the DNA TGTGCCAGCAGCTTGGCACCTGGGGACAGGTCATACGAGCAGTACTTC. This sequence encodes CASSLAPGDRSYEQYF.